Below, 13 T cell receptor beta chains from the same sample are listed, as sequenced in a study of shared clonotypes between healthy human individuals. The assay was immunoSEQ multiplex PCR, and TCRdb's table has in-frame clones only and misses some. The repertoire holds hundreds of thousands of clones, 90% to 97% seen once, with about 0.34% in the top ten. Sequencing input: memory CD8+ T cells sorted from blood. Noted subset: CD45RO+ cells pooled with CCR7-negative TemRA cells. These receptors were taken from a man aged 25-45 years in good health.

The chain combines TRBV6-9 with TRBJ2-2; D unclear. V lost 4 bases and J lost 0, with 9 bases in between. CDR1 and CDR2 from the germline V gene are MNHGY and SVAAGI. The CDR3 spans 15 residues. The CDR3 DNA reads as TGTGCCAGCAGTTCTTTCCTACCGAACACCGGGGAGCTGTTTTTT. It is translated as CASSSFLPNTGELFF.

CDR3 region: CASSRVLNPTQYF. In nucleotides, the CDR3 is TGTGCCAGCAGTCGGGTCCTCAATCCTACGCAGTATTTT. The V call is TRBV27, the J call TRBJ2-3, with no clear D. Per the germline V gene, CDR1 is MNHEY and CDR2 is SMNVEV (reference sequence). The CDR3 sequence is 13 residues long. Trimming took 5 bases from V and 8 from J, leaving 14 bases between them.

The V and J genes are TRBV4-2 and TRBJ1-3, with TRBD1 matching 12 bases. Germline values: CDR1 LGHNA, CDR2 YNFKEQ. V was clipped by 3 bases and J by 6 bases; unmatched bases: 6. This CDR3 contains 16 residues. CDR3 sequence: CASSQRGQGAENTIYF. DNA for the CDR3: TGTGCCAGCAGCCAGAGGGGACAGGGGGCTGAAAACACCATATATTTT.

V is TRBV11-3 and J is TRBJ1-3, with D unclear. The CDR3 spans 12 residues. The V gene's germline CDR1 is SGHNT and CDR2 YENEEA. V shed 1 base and J shed 3 bases, with 1 base lying between them. CDR3: CASSLGGNTIYF. The CDR3 nucleotides read TGTGCCAGCAGCTTAGGTGGAAACACCATATATTTT.

The gene calls are TRBV2 and TRBJ1-1; no clear D gene. The CDR3 has 16 residues. The germline V gene encodes CDR1 SNHLY and CDR2 FYNNEI. V was trimmed by 0 bases and J by 3 bases, leaving 14 bases between them. The CDR3: CASSEAGLIHYTEAFF. The CDR3 bases are TGTGCCAGCAGTGAAGCAGGGCTGATTCACTACACTGAAGCTTTCTTT.

The chain couples TRBV6-5 to TRBJ2-7; 7 nucleotides agree with TRBD1. The CDR3 length is 16 residues. Per germline, CDR1 MNHEY and CDR2 SVGAGI. Losses at the gene ends were 0 bases for V and 3 bases for J; bases not matched to a gene: 8. CDR3 amino acids: CASSYSSRTGFYEQYF. The CDR3 DNA follows: TGTGCCAGCAGTTACTCCTCCCGGACAGGTTTCTACGAGCAGTACTTC.

The chain links TRBV2 to TRBJ2-5; D is possibly TRBD2 (5 bases). This CDR3 comprises 13 residues. The V gene lost 3 bases and the J gene lost 6 bases, with 11 bases spanning the gap. Germline CDR1 and CDR2: SNHLY and FYNNEI. The CDR3 here is CASSEWETKTQYF. The CDR3 DNA reads TGTGCCAGCAGTGAGTGGGAGACAAAGACCCAGTACTTC.

The chain links TRBV7-3 to TRBJ1-1; D gene uncertain. The CDR3 totals 13 residues. V was shortened by 0 bases and J by 5 bases, with 7 bases between the two germline ends. Germline V gene lookup returns CDR1 SGHTA and CDR2 FQGTGA. The CDR3 nucleotides are TGTGCCAGCAGCTTAACGTATACTACTGAAGCTTTCTTT. This sequence encodes CASSLTYTTEAFF.

As concerns this clone: Distinct nucleotide sequences in the sample also encode this CDR3. The chain joins TRBV20-1 to TRBJ2-7; D is unresolved. V lost 4 bases to trimming and J lost 2 bases, with 6 bases between them. Germline V gives CDR1 DFQATT, CDR2 SNEGSKA (reference sequence). The CDR3 is made up of 11 amino acids. The CDR3 region is CSAKGPYEQYF. DNA of the CDR3: TGCAGTGCTAAAGGGCCCTACGAGCAGTACTTC.

V is TRBV6-1 and J is TRBJ2-3, with D uncertain. From germline, CDR1 is MNHNS and CDR2 SASEGT. This CDR3 has 13 residues. The V and J ends lost 5 bases and 3 bases respectively, with 9 bases between them. This chain's CDR3 is CASSMQVTDTQYF. DNA of the CDR3: TGTGCCAGCAGTATGCAGGTTACAGATACGCAGTATTTT.

In its sample, this clone was seen once. The chain has TRBV9 and TRBJ2-3, with no clear D. CDR3 length: 14 residues. Germline CDR1 is SGDLS and CDR2 is YYNGEE. Trimming took off 4 bases at V and 4 bases at J, with 13 bases between the two ends. CDR3 sequence (DNA): TGTGCCAGCAGCCTAAGACCGCCGCCAGATACGCAGTATTTT. Encoded protein: CASSLRPPPDTQYF.

The rearrangement links TRBV27 to TRBJ1-2; 8 bases are shared with TRBD1. The ends lost 6 bases at V and 7 bases at J; junction bases unmatched: 10. The CDR3 length is 14 residues. The V gene's germline CDR1 is MNHEY and CDR2 SMNVEV (reference sequence). The CDR3 bases are TGTGCCAGCAGCTCGGACAGGGTCCGGGGTGGCTACACCTTC. Translating it yields CASSSDRVRGGYTF.

The chain couples TRBV7-9 to TRBJ2-4; tentatively, D is TRBD2 (5 bases). Germline loops: CDR1 SEHNR, CDR2 FQNEAQ (reference sequence). CDR3 length: 15 residues. Trimming took off 6 bases at V and 8 bases at J, with 20 bases between the two ends. The CDR3 DNA reads TGTGCCAGCAGTCGACGAAGCGGCCCTGGGGACATTCAGTACTTC. Translating it yields CASSRRSGPGDIQYF.